This TCR beta chain was recovered during a study of blood T cell repertoires in COVID-19. Participant age was roughly 18 to 90 years, and participants resided in about two dozen US areas. Participants had their cohort set by participant-reported clinical history. V was cut by 5 bases and J by 0 bases, with 14 bases left in between. The CDR3 length is 16 residues. The germline CDR1 and CDR2 sequences are MDHEN and SYDVKM. Using immunoSEQ multiplex PCR, the repertoire was profiled, and TCRdb retains in-frame clones only, with some absent. The table shows more than 350,000 clones, with around nine tenths occurring only once.

This chain joins TRBV28 and TRBJ2-1; D possibly corresponds to TRBD1 (6 bases). This receptor was obtained from a woman younger than 30 who had been exposed to COVID-19. Sequenced: PBMCs or T cells enriched from blood (not recorded which). CDR3 region: CASSPGRGSSYNEQFF. The CDR3 nucleotides are TGTGCCAGCAGTCCGGGAAGGGGGAGCTCCTACAATGAGCAGTTCTTC.